A single sample is the source of the 26 T cell receptor beta chains below, sequenced in a study of cytomegalovirus exposure and HLA in healthy donors. PCR primers comprised 60 Vbeta and 13 Jbeta primers. Sequenced by immunoSEQ multiplex PCR; TCRdb stores in-frame clones only, minus some. The sample has approximately 100,000 clones; approximately 9% are singletons. Source material: PBMCs. These receptors were obtained from a middle-aged man in good health and CMV-seropositive.

Comment on this clone: One end of the junction fails to match germline, which may point to a read error. Other DNA sequences in this specimen translate into the identical CDR3. The chain uses TRBV30 and TRBJ1-6, with D hard to call. This CDR3 spans 14 amino acids. Germline values: CDR1 GTSNPN, CDR2 SVGIG (reference sequence). The DNA of the CDR3 is TGTGCCTGGAGTCCCGGGTCAGAGAATTCACCCCTCCACTTC. Amino acid sequence: CAWSPGSENSPLHF.

This clone showed up just a few times. Lacking the conserved final phenylalanine or tryptophan, this CDR3 likely reflects a read error. The gene calls are TRBV5-6 and TRBJ1-2, with a tentative D call TRBD1 (5 bases). The ends were cut back, 0 bases at V and 4 bases at J, with 7 bases in the middle. The CDR3 contains 13 residues. Germline assignment: CDR1 SGHDT and CDR2 YYEEEE. DNA for the CDR3: TGTGCCAGCAGCTTGGACAGGAGCTATGGCTACACCTCC. This gives the protein CASSLDRSYGYTS.

This clone was found a few times. This chain links TRBV6-1 with TRBJ1-5, with unresolved D. Trimming shortened V by 8 bases and J by 11 bases, and 19 bases separated the two germline ends. This CDR3 has 13 residues. Germline V gene data show CDR1 as MNHNS and CDR2 as SASEGT. The CDR3 nucleotides read TGTGCCAGCGTTGGGCGCAAGTCATGGGCCCAGCATTTT. Protein product: CASVGRKSWAQHF.

This clone has just one count. This chain links TRBV7-2 with TRBJ2-2; D is ambiguous. Trimming cost V 1 base and J 4 bases, with 10 bases left between them. Germline V lookup: CDR1 SGHTA, CDR2 FQGNSA. CDR3 size: 15 residues. CDR3 bases: TGTGCCAGCAGCTTAGGGGCAGCCACCACCGGGGAGCTGTTTTTT. Translated: CASSLGAATTGELFF. Complete variable domain (other parts from reference TRBV7-2 and TRBJ2-2): GAGVSQSPSNKVTEKGKDVELRCDPISGHTALYWYRQSLGQGLEFLIYFQGNSAPDKSGLPSDRFSAERTGGSVSTLTIQRTQQEDSAVYLCASSLGAATTGELFFGEGSRLTVL.

The chain employs TRBV27 and TRBJ1-2; D is uncertain. Germline lookup yields CDR1 MNHEY and CDR2 SMNVEV (reference sequence). The CDR3 totals 16 residues. V was pared by 5 bases and J by 5 bases, with 21 bases between. CDR3 loop: CASSPTSMVALYGYTF. The CDR3 nucleotides read TGTGCCAGCAGTCCCACATCAATGGTAGCGTTATATGGCTACACCTTC.

In this sample, this clone turned up a few times. The chain joins TRBV29-1 to TRBJ2-7; 7 bases fit TRBD1. Germline V gene lookup returns CDR1 SQVTM and CDR2 ANQGSEA. The CDR3 loop spans 12 amino acids. The ends lost 7 bases at V and 0 bases at J; junction bases unmatched: 3. The DNA for the CDR3 is TGCAGCGCGCGACAGGGCTCCTACGAGCAGTACTTC. Translation gives CSARQGSYEQYF.

This clone was picked up a small number of times. The chain is built from TRBV7-2 and TRBJ2-7, with D unresolved. There are 16 residues in the CDR3. Deletions cut 3 bases from V and 4 bases from J, with 19 bases between. Germline V gene sequence: CDR1 SGHTA, CDR2 FQGNSA. The CDR3 nucleotides are TGTGCCAGCAGCTTCGGTGGTGGTGCCCCTCGGTACGAGCAGTACTTC. It yields the protein CASSFGGGAPRYEQYF.

This clone was seen more than once but under ten times. V gene TRBV6-6 combines with J gene TRBJ1-5, with D perhaps TRBD1 (6 bases). Germline CDR1 reads MNHNY; CDR2 reads SVGAGI (reference sequence). This CDR3 has 14 amino acids. Trimming removed 5 bases at V and 6 bases at J, with 14 bases between. CDR3 in amino acids: CASSQHRDLQPQHF. In nucleotides, the CDR3 is TGTGCCAGCAGTCAACACAGGGATCTTCAGCCCCAGCATTTT.

This clone was found a few times. The chain recombines TRBV4-2 with TRBJ2-1; 10 positions match TRBD2. CDR3 length: 16 residues. J gave up 2 bases and V 6 bases, and 7 bases lay outside the gene matches. Germline V gene sequence: CDR1 LGHNA, CDR2 YNFKEQ. The CDR3 DNA sequence: TGTGCCAGCAGTGACCACCTAGCGGGGGCCTACAATGAGCAGTTCTTC. Its protein is CASSDHLAGAYNEQFF.

This clone has more than one count but fewer than ten. The J gene is TRBJ2-1, the V gene TRBV6-6; 12 nucleotides align to TRBD2. Germline lookup yields CDR1 MNHNY and CDR2 SVGAGI (reference sequence). V dropped 6 bases and J dropped 6; count of bases not matched to a gene: 3. The CDR3 has 14 amino acids. This CDR3 reads CASRTSGSLNEQFF. CDR3 nucleotide sequence: TGTGCCAGCAGGACTAGCGGGAGCCTCAATGAGCAGTTCTTC.

A few counts support this clone. The chain carries TRBV25-1 and TRBJ2-5, with 7 bases fitting TRBD1. V lost 2 bases and J lost 11; bases outside the gene matches: 8. The germline gives CDR1 MGHDK, CDR2 SYGVNS. CDR3 length: 13 residues. The DNA of the CDR3 is TGTGCCAGCAGTGAAACAGGGGCTCTACAACAGTACTTC. Protein: CASSETGALQQYF.

This clone came up a few times. The chain recombines TRBV18 with TRBJ2-5; a weak D match, TRBD2 (6 bases). The V end lost 3 bases, the J end lost 3 bases, and 11 bases lay between the germline ends. Germline CDR1 KGHSH, CDR2 LQKENI. The CDR3 runs to 14 residues. In DNA form, the CDR3 reads TGTGCCAGCTCACCTCAGGAGGGAAAAGAGACCCAGTACTTC. Amino acid sequence: CASSPQEGKETQYF.

The chain is built from TRBV28 and TRBJ2-1; TRBD1 is a possible D gene (5 bases). CDR3 length: 15 amino acids. V lost 4 bases, J lost 2 bases, and 12 bases lay in between. Germline CDR1 reads MDHEN; CDR2 reads SYDVKM. The CDR3 nucleotides read TGTGCCAGCAGTTCCCCGGCAGGGACCTACAATGAGCAGTTCTTC. It translates to CASSSPAGTYNEQFF.

This clone was counted ten times or more. The chain recombines TRBV6-1 with TRBJ1-5; 9 nucleotides align to TRBD1. The germline V gene encodes CDR1 MNHNS and CDR2 SASEGT. Germline trimming cut 4 bases from V and 2 bases from J; bases unmatched to any gene: 6. This CDR3 region has 16 residues. CDR3 loop: CASSASQGAGNQPQHF. The DNA for the CDR3 is TGTGCCAGCAGTGCCTCACAGGGGGCGGGCAATCAGCCCCAGCATTTT.

This chain links TRBV7-6 with TRBJ2-5, with TRBD1 matching over 8 bases. Germline V lookup: CDR1 SGHVS, CDR2 FNYEAQ. Trimming removed 2 bases from V and 5 bases from J; junction bases left unmatched: 7. The CDR3 is 15 amino acids. The CDR3 bases are TGTGCCAGCAGCTTATACACAGGGGGAGAGGAGACCCAGTACTTC. It codes for CASSLYTGGEETQYF. The full variable domain, completed using reference TRBV7-6 and TRBJ2-5, is GAGVSQSPRYKVTKRGQDVALRCDPISGHVSLYWYRQALGQGPEFLTYFNYEAQQDKSGLPNDRFSAERPEGSISTLTIQRTEQRDSAMYRCASSLYTGGEETQYFGPGTRLLVL.

This clone was counted between two and nine times. This chain uses TRBV28 with TRBJ2-7; D gene ambiguous. Germline CDR1 MDHEN, CDR2 SYDVKM. Trimming stripped 4 bases from V and 3 bases from J, with 7 bases between. The CDR3 loop spans 12 amino acids. In nucleotides, the CDR3 is TGTGCCAGCAGTTACCTCTACTACGAGCAGTACTTC. It specifies CASSYLYYEQYF.

This clone was observed a few times. The chain couples TRBV6-5 to TRBJ2-1; TRBD2 might be the D (6 bases). The CDR3 consists of 13 residues. CDR1 MNHEY and CDR2 SVGAGI come from the germline V gene. Trimming removed 5 bases from V and 9 bases from J, with 14 bases in between. CDR3 in DNA: TGTGCCAGCAGTCTCAGGAGGGTTGGTGAGCAGTTCTTC. Amino acids: CASSLRRVGEQFF.

V usage is TRBV5-1 and J usage is TRBJ2-3; the match to TRBD1 covers 8 bases. Germline values: CDR1 SGHRS, CDR2 YFSETQ. CDR3 length: 17 residues. V gave up 1 base and J gave up 2 bases; unmatched junction bases: 9. The DNA of the CDR3 is TGCGCCAGCAGCTTGCCCCGGGACAGGTCTATCACAGATACGCAGTATTTT. The encoded protein is CASSLPRDRSITDTQYF.

This clone was recorded a few times. This chain joins TRBV10-3 and TRBJ2-7; 13 positions agree with TRBD2. The CDR3 has 14 amino acids. Germline CDR1 is ENHRY and CDR2 is SYGVKD. The V and J ends lost 6 bases and 5 bases, in that order; junction bases with no gene match: 4. The CDR3 loop reads CAIRLAGGPHEQYF. The CDR3 DNA reads TGTGCCATCAGACTAGCGGGAGGGCCTCACGAGCAGTACTTC.

This clone was seen only a few times. This chain links TRBV27 with TRBJ2-1; TRBD2 is a possible D gene (6 bases). Germline lookup yields CDR1 MNHEY and CDR2 SMNVEV (reference sequence). V was clipped by 1 base and J by 0 bases, with 10 bases between them. The CDR3 extends over 16 amino acids. In DNA form, the CDR3 reads TGTGCCAGCAGTTTATTATACGGGAGCTCCTACAATGAGCAGTTCTTC. Encoded protein: CASSLLYGSSYNEQFF.

The chain is built from TRBV7-3 and TRBJ2-3; 8 positions match TRBD1. After removal of 5 bases from V and 5 bases from J, the junction contained 6 bases not matched to a gene. CDR1 is SGHTA and CDR2 is FQGTGA in the germline V gene. The CDR3 runs to 14 residues. The CDR3 sequence: CASSPGGAGDTQYF. DNA for the CDR3: TGTGCCAGCAGCCCAGGGGGCGCAGGAGATACGCAGTATTTT.

The V call is TRBV18, the J call TRBJ2-5; 7 positions match TRBD1. The V gene's germline CDR1 is KGHSH and CDR2 LQKENI. Trimming cost V 6 bases and J 4 bases; bases outside gene matches: 5. This CDR3 spans 13 amino acids. CDR3 bases: TGTGCCAGCTCGCCTAGACAGGGAGAGACCCAGTACTTC. Translated: CASSPRQGETQYF.

This clone has a single count. The CDR3 coding sequence is TGTGCCAGCAGCCCGTACAGGGGGCTGAGTGAGCAGTTCTTC. Encoded protein: CASSPYRGLSEQFF. The chain uses TRBV11-2 and TRBJ2-1, with 9 bases aligning to TRBD1. The J segment lost 9 bases and the V segment lost 5 bases, leaving 8 bases of the junction unmatched. Germline CDR1 SGHAT, CDR2 FQNNGV. The CDR3 has 14 residues.

This clone has just a few counts. V is TRBV10-3 and J is TRBJ2-3, with TRBD1 matching 8 bases. The CDR3 length is 15 residues. CDR1 and CDR2 (germline): ENHRY, SYGVKD. J gave up 3 bases and V 4 bases, and 6 bases lay outside the gene matches. The CDR3 sequence is CAISGVDRGTDTQYF. CDR3 coding DNA: TGTGCCATCAGTGGGGTTGACAGGGGAACAGATACGCAGTATTTT.

V usage is TRBV19 and J usage is TRBJ2-1, with TRBD1 matching 7 bases. This CDR3 has 14 residues. With 3 bases clipped from V and 4 bases from J, the junction kept 3 bases outside the gene matches. Germline assignment: CDR1 LNHDA and CDR2 SQIVND (reference sequence). The CDR3 region is CASSIGDRYNEQFF. As DNA, the CDR3 is TGTGCCAGTAGTATTGGGGACAGATACAATGAGCAGTTCTTC.

J is TRBJ1-5 and V is TRBV5-6; maybe TRBD1 (5 bases). CDR1 SGHDT and CDR2 YYEEEE come from the germline V gene. Deletions cut 2 bases from V and 7 bases from J, with 10 bases between. The length of the CDR3 is 13 residues. This chain's CDR3 is CASSFTGRQPQHF. CDR3 nucleotides: TGTGCCAGCAGCTTCACAGGCAGGCAGCCCCAGCATTTT.